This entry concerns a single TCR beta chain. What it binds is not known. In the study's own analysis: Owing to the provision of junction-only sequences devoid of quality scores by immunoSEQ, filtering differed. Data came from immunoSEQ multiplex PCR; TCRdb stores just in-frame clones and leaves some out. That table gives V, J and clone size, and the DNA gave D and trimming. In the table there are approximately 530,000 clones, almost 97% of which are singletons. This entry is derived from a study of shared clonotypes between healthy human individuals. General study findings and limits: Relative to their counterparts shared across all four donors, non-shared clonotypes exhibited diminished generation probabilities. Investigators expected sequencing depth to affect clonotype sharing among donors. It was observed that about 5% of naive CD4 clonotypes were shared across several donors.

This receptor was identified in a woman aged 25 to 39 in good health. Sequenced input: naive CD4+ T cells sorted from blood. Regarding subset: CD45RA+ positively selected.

The CDR3 region has the DNA TGTGCCAGCAGATCGGACAGGGTTGCCTACGAGCAGTACTTC. Encoded protein: CASRSDRVAYEQYF. The V call is TRBV11-2, the J call TRBJ2-7; 8 positions agree with TRBD1. The CDR3 sequence is 14 residues long. J gave up 2 bases and V 6 bases, and 6 bases lay outside the gene matches. The germline gives CDR1 SGHAT, CDR2 FQNNGV.